The TCR beta chain under discussion was sequenced for a study of shared clonotypes between healthy human individuals. This clone showed up just once. Using immunoSEQ multiplex PCR, the repertoire was profiled, and TCRdb retains in-frame clones only, with some absent. The sample gives some 630,000 clones, 72% of which show up once; approximately 2% is in the top ten. Per germline, CDR1 LNHNV and CDR2 YYDKDF (reference sequence). The V gene lost 0 bases and the J gene lost 0 bases, with 15 bases spanning the gap. The CDR3 is 17 amino acids. Sequencing was performed on memory CD4+ T cells sorted from blood. Noted subset: CD45RA-negative fraction. This chain uses TRBV15 with TRBJ2-7; D ambiguous. This TCR derives from a woman between 25 and 40 years old in good health. CDR3 in DNA: TGTGCCACCAGCAGAGACCAGGTGGCAGGACGCTCCTACGAGCAGTACTTC. This sequence encodes CATSRDQVAGRSYEQYF.